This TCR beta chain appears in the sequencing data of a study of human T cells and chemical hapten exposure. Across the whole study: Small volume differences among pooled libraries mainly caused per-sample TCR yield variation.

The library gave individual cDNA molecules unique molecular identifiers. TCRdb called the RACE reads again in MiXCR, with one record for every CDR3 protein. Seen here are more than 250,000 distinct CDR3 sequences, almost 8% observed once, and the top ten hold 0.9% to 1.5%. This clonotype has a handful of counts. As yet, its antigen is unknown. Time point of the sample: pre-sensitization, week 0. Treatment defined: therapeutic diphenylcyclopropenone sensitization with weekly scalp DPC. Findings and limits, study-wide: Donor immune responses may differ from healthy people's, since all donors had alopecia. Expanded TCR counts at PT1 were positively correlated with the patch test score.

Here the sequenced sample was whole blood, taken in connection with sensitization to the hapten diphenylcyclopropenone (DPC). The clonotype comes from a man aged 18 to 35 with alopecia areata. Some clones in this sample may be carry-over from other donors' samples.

CDR3 DNA: TGTGCCAGCTCACAAAACGGGGCCCAGCATTTT. Translation: CASSQNGAQHF. The V gene is TRBV18, the J gene TRBJ1-5; D is uncertain. The CDR3 runs 11 residues. Trimming stripped 4 bases from V and 11 bases from J, with 9 bases between. In germline, CDR1 is KGHSH, CDR2 LQKENI.